This paragraph reports one T cell receptor beta chain. Germline V gives CDR1 MDHEN, CDR2 SYDVKM. The CDR3 is 18 amino acids. Trimming took 3 bases from V and 2 from J; bases not matched to a gene: 13. The time point here: persistent/refractory GD, antithyroid drugs over 5 years with positive TRAb. From PBMCs, RNA was extracted and then used to make the TCR library. This sample is part of a study of regulatory T cells in long-lasting Graves disease. Arm-PCR of CDR3 regions and iRepertoire HTBI primers were the basis on which TCR beta libraries were built. A single record per CDR3 protein comes from TCRdb applying MiXCR to the multiplex PCR reads. This table has 300,000 to 350,000 distinct CDR3 sequences, around 19% appearing once.

The clonotype comes from a female donor with Graves disease. The J gene is TRBJ1-2, the V gene TRBV28; the match to TRBD1 covers 9 bases. The sequenced sample was peripheral blood mononuclear cells (PBMCs), obtained when the disease was refractory, from a patient treated with antithyroid drugs. The CDR3 region is CASSFFLGQGATNYGYTF. CDR3 DNA: TGTGCCAGCAGTTTTTTTTTGGGACAGGGCGCAACAAACTATGGCTACACCTTC.